The following is a T cell receptor (beta chain) sequence with its context. In the original analysis: The authors estimated nucleated cell counts from reference gene primer amplification. The assay was immunoSEQ multiplex PCR, and TCRdb's table has in-frame clones only and misses some. The DNA gave D and trimming, while V, J and clone size come from that table. The sample consists of about 51,000 clones, approximately 84% of them appearing once. Germline lookup yields CDR1 GTSNPN and CDR2 SVGIG (reference sequence). V lost 1 base and J 5 bases, leaving 24 bases between the germline ends. This CDR3 region has 17 residues. This sample was included in a study of blood T cell repertoires in COVID-19. Overall study: Both acute and convalescent COVID-19 samples were obtained from the United States, Italy and Spain. PBMCs, B-cell-depleted T cells, or T cells were the source of the cDNA or gDNA that made up the material.

Sequencing was carried out using peripheral blood. The TCR was taken from a man aged 45-65 years with acute or convalescent COVID-19. The chain is built from TRBV30 and TRBJ2-7; TRBD2 might be the D (6 bases). CDR3 protein: CAWSGAHAGFFGDEQYF. CDR3 in DNA: TGTGCCTGGAGTGGGGCTCACGCGGGGTTTTTCGGGGACGAGCAGTACTTC.